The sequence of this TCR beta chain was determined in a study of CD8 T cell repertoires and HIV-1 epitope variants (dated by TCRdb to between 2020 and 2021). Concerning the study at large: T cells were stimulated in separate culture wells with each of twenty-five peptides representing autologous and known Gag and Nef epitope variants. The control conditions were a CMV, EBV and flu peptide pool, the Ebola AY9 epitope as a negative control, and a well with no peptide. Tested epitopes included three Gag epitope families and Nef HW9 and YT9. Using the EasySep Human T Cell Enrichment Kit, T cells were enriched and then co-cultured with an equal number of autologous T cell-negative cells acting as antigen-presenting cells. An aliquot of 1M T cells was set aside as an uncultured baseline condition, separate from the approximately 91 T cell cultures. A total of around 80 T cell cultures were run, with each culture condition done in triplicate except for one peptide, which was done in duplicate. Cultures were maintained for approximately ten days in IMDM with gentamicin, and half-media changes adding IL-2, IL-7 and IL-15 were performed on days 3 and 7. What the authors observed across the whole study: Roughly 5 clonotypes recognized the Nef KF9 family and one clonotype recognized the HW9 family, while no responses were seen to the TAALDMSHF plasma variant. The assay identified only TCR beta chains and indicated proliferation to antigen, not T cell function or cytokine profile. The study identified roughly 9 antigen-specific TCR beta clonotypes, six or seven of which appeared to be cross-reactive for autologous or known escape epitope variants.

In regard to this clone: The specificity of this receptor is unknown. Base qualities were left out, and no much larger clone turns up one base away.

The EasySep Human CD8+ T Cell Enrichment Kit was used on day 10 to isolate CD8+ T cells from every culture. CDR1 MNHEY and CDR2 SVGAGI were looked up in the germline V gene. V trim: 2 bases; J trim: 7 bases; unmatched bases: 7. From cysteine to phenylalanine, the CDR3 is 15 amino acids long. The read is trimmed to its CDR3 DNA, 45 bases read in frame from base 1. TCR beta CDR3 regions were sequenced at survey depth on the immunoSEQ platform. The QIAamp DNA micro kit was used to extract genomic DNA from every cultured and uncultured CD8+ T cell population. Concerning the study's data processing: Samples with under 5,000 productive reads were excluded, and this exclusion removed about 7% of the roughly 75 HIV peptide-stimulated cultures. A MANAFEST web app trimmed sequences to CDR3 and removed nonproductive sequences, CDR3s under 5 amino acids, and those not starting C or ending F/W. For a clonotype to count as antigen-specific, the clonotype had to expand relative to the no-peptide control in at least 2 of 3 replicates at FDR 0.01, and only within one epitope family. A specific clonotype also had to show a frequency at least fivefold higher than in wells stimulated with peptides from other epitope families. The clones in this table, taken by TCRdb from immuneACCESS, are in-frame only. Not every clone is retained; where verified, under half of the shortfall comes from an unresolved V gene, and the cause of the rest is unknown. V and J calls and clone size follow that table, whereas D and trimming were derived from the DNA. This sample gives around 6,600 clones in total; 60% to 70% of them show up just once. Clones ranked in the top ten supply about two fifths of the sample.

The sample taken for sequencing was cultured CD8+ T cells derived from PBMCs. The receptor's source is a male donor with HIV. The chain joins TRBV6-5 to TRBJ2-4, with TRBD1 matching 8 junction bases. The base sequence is TGTGCCAGCAGTTACGCGGACAGGGTGGGGAACATTCAGTACTTC. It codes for CASSYADRVGNIQYF.